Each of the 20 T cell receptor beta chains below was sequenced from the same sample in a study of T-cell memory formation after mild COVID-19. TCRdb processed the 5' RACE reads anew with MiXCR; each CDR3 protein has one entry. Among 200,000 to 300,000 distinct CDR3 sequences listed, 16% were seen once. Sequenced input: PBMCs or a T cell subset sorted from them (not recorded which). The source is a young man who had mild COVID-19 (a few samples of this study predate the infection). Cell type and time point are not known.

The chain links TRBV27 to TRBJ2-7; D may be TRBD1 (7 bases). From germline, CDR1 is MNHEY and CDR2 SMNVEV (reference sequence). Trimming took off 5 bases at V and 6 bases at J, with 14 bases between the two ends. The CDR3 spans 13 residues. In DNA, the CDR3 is TGTGCCAGCAGTCGGAGGGGGCCGGGCGAGCAGTACTTC. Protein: CASSRRGPGEQYF.

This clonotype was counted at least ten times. The DNA for the CDR3 is TGTGCCAGCAGTTTCAGGGGGCGTGGGAACACTGAAGCTTTCTTT. The encoded protein is CASSFRGRGNTEAFF. This rearrangement joins TRBV12-3 or TRBV12-4 to TRBJ1-1; 8 bases align to TRBD1. The V and J ends lost 3 bases and 1 base, in that order; junction bases with no gene match: 4. The CDR3 runs to 15 residues.

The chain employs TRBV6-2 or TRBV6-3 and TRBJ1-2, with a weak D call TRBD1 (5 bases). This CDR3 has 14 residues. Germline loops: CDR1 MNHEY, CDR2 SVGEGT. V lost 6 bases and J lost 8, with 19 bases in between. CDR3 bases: TGTGCCAGCAGAACCCAGGGAGGGAAATACGGCTACACCTTC. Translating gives CASRTQGGKYGYTF.

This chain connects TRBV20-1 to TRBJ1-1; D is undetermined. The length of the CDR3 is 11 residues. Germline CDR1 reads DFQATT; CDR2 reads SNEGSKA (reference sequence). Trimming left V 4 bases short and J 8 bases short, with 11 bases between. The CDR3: CSAKDHLEAFF. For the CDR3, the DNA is TGCAGTGCTAAGGACCACCTGGAAGCTTTCTTT.

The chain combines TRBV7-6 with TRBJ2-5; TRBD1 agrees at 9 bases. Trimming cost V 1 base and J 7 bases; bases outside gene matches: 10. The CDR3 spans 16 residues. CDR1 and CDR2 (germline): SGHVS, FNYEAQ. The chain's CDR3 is CASSLVGHRGQVTQYF. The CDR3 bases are TGTGCCAGCAGCTTAGTGGGGCACAGGGGGCAGGTGACCCAGTACTTC.

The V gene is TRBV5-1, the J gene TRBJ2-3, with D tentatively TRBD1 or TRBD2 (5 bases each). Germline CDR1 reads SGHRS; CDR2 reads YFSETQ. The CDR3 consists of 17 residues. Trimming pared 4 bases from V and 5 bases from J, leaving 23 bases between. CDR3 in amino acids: CASSIRFRDVGRDTQYF. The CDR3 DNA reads TGCGCCAGCAGCATAAGATTCCGGGACGTAGGAAGAGATACGCAGTATTTT.

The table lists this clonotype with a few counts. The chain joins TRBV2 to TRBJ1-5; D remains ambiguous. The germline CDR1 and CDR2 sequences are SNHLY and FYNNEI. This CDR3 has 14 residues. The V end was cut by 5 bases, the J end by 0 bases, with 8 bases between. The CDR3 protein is CASSRHYSNQPQHF. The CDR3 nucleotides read TGTGCCAGCAGTCGACATTATAGCAATCAGCCCCAGCATTTT.

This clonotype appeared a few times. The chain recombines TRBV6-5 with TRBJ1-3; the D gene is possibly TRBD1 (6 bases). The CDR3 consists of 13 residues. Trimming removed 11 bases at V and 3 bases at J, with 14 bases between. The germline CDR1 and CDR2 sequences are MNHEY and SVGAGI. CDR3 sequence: CAARGSFGNTIYF. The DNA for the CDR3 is TGTGCCGCAAGGGGGTCTTTTGGAAACACCATATATTTT.

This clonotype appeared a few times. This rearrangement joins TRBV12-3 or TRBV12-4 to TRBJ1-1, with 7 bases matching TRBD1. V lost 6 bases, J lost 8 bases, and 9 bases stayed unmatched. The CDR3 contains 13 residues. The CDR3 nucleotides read TGTGCCAGCAGCCTGGACAGGACGACCGAAGCTTTCTTT. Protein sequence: CASSLDRTTEAFF.

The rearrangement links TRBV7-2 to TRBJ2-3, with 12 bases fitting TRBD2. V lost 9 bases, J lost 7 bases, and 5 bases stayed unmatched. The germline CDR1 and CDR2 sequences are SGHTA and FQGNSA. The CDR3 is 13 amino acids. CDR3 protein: CASTSGGLNTQYF. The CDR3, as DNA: TGTGCCAGTACTAGCGGGGGGCTCAATACGCAGTATTTT. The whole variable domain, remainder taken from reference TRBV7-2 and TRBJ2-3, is GAGVSQSPSNKVTEKGKDVELRCDPISGHTALYWYRQSLGQGLEFLIYFQGNSAPDKSGLPSDRFSAERTGGSVSTLTIQRTQQEDSAVYLCASTSGGLNTQYFGPGTRLTVL.

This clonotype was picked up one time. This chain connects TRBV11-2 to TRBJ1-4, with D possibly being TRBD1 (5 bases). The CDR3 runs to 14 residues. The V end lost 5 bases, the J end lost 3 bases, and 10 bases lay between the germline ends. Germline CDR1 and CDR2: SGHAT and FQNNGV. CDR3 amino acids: CASSETASNEKLFF. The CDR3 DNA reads TGTGCCAGCAGCGAGACAGCTTCTAATGAAAAACTGTTTTTT.

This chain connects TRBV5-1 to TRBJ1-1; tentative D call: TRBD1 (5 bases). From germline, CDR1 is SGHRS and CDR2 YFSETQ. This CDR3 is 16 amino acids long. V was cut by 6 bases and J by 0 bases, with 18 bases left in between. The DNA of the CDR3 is TGCGCCAGCAACCGGGACCCCGTAGGAGTGAACACTGAAGCTTTCTTT. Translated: CASNRDPVGVNTEAFF.

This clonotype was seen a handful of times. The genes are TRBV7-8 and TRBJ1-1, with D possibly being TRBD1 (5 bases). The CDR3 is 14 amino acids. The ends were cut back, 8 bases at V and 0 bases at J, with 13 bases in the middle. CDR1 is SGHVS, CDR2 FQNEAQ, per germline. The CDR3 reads CASSPVRVNTEAFF. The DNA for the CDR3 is TGTGCCAGCTCCCCCGTCAGGGTGAACACTGAAGCTTTCTTT.

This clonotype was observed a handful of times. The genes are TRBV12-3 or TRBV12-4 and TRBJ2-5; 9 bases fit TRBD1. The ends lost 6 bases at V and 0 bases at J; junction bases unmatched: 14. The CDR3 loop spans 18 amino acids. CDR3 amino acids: CASRDPYLRQGDQETQYF. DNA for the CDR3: TGTGCCAGCAGGGATCCCTACCTAAGACAGGGGGACCAAGAGACCCAGTACTTC.

As DNA, the CDR3 is TGCGCCAGCAGCCAAGAGGGTGGAACAGGGTTCGGCTACGAGCAGTACTTC. Protein sequence: CASSQEGGTGFGYEQYF. The chain couples TRBV4-3 to TRBJ2-7, with a tentative D call TRBD1 (6 bases). This CDR3 has 17 residues. Between the trimmed V and J ends, which lost 0 bases and 3 bases, there was a span of 18 bases. Per germline, CDR1 LGHNA and CDR2 YSLEER.

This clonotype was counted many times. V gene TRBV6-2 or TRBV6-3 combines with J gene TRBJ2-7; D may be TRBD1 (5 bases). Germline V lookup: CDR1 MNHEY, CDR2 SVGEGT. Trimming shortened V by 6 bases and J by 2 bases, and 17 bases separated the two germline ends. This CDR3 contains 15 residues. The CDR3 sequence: CASSFQDGATYEQYV. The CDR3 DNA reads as TGTGCCAGCAGCTTTCAGGATGGGGCTACCTACGAGCAGTACGTC.

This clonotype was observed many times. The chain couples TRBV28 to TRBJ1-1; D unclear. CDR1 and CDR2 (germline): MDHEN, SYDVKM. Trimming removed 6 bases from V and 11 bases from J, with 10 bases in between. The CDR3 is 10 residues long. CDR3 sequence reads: CASSRLNAFF. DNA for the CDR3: TGTGCCAGCAGCCGCCTGAATGCTTTCTTT.

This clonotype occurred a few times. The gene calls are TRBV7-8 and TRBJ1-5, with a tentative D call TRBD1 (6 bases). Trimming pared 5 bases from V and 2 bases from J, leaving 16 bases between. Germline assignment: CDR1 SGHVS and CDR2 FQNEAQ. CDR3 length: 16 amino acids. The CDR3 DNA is TGTGCCAGCAGCGCGCCGGGCGGGGGCGGCAATCAGCCCCAGCATTTT. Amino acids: CASSAPGGGGNQPQHF.

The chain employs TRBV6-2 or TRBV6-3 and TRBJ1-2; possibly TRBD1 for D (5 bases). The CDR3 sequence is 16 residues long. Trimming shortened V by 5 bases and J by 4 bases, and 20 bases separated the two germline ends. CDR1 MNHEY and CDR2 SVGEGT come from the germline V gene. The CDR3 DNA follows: TGTGCCAGCAGTCGATCCGGGACGGGACCCCTCTATGGCTACACCTTC. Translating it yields CASSRSGTGPLYGYTF.

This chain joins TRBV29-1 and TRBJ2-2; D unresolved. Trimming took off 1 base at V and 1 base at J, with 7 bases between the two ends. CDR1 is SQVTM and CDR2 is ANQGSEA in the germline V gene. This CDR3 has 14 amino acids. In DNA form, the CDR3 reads TGCAGCGTTGAAGTAATCGGGAACACCGGGGAGCTGTTTTTT. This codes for CSVEVIGNTGELFF.